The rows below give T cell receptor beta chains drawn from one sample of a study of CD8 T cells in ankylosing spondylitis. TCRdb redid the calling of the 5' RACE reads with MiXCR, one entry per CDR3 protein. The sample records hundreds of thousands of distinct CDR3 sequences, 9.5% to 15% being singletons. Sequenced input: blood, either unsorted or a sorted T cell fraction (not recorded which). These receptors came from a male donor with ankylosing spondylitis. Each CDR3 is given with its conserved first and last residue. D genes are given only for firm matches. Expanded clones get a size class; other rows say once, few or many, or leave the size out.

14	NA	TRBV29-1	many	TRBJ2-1	TGCAGCGTTGACAGTTTTAGCTCCTACAATGAGCAGTTCTTC	CSVDSFSSYNEQFF
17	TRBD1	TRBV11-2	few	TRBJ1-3	TGTGCCAGCAGCTTAGAAGGACAGGCTAACTCTGGAAACACCATATATTTT	CASSLEGQANSGNTIYF
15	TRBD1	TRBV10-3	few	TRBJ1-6	TGTGCCATCAGTGATTTAGGGGGCGGTAATTCACCCCTCCACTTT	CAISDLGGGNSPLHF
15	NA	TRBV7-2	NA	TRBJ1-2	TGTGCCAGCAGCTCGAGGGTGGGGACCAATTCCGGCTACACCTTC	CASSSRVGTNSGYTF
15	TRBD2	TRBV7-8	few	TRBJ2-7	TGTGCCAGCAGCTCTCCCCTACCGGGAGGGGGCGAGCAGTACTTC	CASSSPLPGGGEQYF
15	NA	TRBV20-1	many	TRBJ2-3	TGCAGTGCACCCGACAGGGAGGCCGGGACAGATACGCAGTATTTT	CSAPDREAGTDTQYF
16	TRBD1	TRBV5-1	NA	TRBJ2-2	TGCGCCAGCAGCTTCAACCAGGGGGTGCGGACCGGGGAGCTGTTTTTT	CASSFNQGVRTGELFF
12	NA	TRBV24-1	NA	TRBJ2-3	TGTGCCACCGGGGGGAGCGGTGATACGCAGTATTTT	CATGGSGDTQYF
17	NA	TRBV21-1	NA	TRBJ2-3	TGTGCCAGCAGCAAAAAGGCCCCGGGTAAAACAACAGATACGCAGTATTTT	CASSKKAPGKTTDTQYF
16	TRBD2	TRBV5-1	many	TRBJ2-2	TGCGCCAGCTTTGAATCAGCGGGAGCTAGGACCGGGGAGCTGTTTTTT	CASFESAGARTGELFF
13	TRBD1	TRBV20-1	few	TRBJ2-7	TGCAGTGCCGAGGACAGGGCACTCGGCGAGCAGTACTTC	CSAEDRALGEQYF
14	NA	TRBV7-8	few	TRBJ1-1	TGTGCCAGCAGCTTAGGTTGGGGTTACACTGAAGCTTTCTTT	CASSLGWGYTEAFF
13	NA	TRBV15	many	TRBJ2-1	TGTGCCACCAGCAGACCCGCAACCCAAGAGCAGTTCTTC	CATSRPATQEQFF
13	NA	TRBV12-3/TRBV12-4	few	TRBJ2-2	TGTGCCAGCTCCGGTAGAGGGGAGGGGGAGCTGTTTTTT	CASSGRGEGELFF
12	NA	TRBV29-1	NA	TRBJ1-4	TGCAGCGTTTCAGTCTCTAATGAAAAACTGTTTTTT	CSVSVSNEKLFF
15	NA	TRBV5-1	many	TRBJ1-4	TGCGCCAGCAGCTTGGGGGGGTCGACTAATGAAAAACTGTTTTTT	CASSLGGSTNEKLFF
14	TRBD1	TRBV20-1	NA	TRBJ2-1	TGCAGTGCTAGGGAGGCAGGGGGAGTGGGTGAGCAGTTCTTC	CSAREAGGVGEQFF
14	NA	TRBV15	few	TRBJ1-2	TGTGCCACCAGCAGAGATAGAGACGTGAATGGCTACACCTTC	CATSRDRDVNGYTF
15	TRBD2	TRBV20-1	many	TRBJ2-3	TGCAGTGCTAGATCTCTAGCGGGAAAGGCAGATACGCAGTATTTT	CSARSLAGKADTQYF
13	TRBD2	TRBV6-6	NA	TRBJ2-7	TGTGCCAGCCGCAGCGGGATTACCTACGAGCAGTACTTC	CASRSGITYEQYF
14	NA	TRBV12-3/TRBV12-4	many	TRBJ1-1	TGTGCCAGCAGACTAGGGGGTTTGAACACTGAAGCTTTCTTT	CASRLGGLNTEAFF
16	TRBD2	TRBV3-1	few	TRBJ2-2	TGTGCCAGCAGCCAGACTAGCGGGAGGGACACCGGGGAGCTGTTTTTT	CASSQTSGRDTGELFF
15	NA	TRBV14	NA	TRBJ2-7	TGTGCCAGCAGCCAAACAGGGAGGGACTCCTACGAGCAGTACTTC	CASSQTGRDSYEQYF
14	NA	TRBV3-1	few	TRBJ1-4	TGTGCCAGCAGCCTCCGTTCCCAGCGTGAAAAACTGTTTTTT	CASSLRSQREKLFF
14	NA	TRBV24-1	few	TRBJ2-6	TGTGCCACCAGTGAGGGGACTGGGGCCAACGTCCTGACTTTC	CATSEGTGANVLTF
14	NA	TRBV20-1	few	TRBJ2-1	TGCAGTGCTAGTAGGGACGGGCGGTGGAATGAGCAGTTCTTC	CSASRDGRWNEQFF
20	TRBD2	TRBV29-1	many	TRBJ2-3	TGCAGCGTTCAAAGGGCGGGACAACGGACTAGCGGGGGCCGCACAGATACGCAGTATTTT	CSVQRAGQRTSGGRTDTQYF
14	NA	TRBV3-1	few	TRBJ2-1	TGTGCCAGCAGCTACCCCGGTGGATACAATGAGCAGTTCTTC	CASSYPGGYNEQFF
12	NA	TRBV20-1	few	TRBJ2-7	TGCAGTGCTAGGGAGCGGACCTACGAGCAGTACTTC	CSARERTYEQYF
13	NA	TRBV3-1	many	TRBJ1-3	TGTGCCAGCAGCCAAGACCCTAGAAACACCATATATTTT	CASSQDPRNTIYF
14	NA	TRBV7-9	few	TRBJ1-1	TGTGCCAGCAGATTCCCGGACATGAACACTGAAGCTTTCTTT	CASRFPDMNTEAFF